This T cell receptor (beta chain) comes out of a study of cytomegalovirus exposure and HLA in healthy donors (dated by TCRdb to between 2016 and 2019). A note on the overall study: The roughly 670 repertoires of the first cohort and the roughly 120 validation repertoires were produced on the same platform, according to a later analysis. To predict cytomegalovirus infection status, the study combined high-throughput TCR immunosequencing, statistical association of individual TCRs with disease status, and machine learning. The aim of the study was to test whether cataloging public T cell receptors could identify signatures of past pathogen exposure. In addition to the first cohort of hundreds of subjects, a separate validation cohort of about 120 different subjects was used.

Receptor amplification or capture employed the immunoSEQ multiplex PCR assay. In the authors' own workflow: A statistical classification framework was developed to diagnose cytomegalovirus status using the catalog of TCR beta chain sequences. This is the immuneACCESS table as TCRdb keeps it, with only in-frame sequences that have V and J called. A part of the clones is gone; compared with another copy, unresolved V genes explain less than half, and the rest is unexplained. V and J calls and clone size are given by that table; D and trimming were obtained from the DNA. This sample lists 300,000 to 450,000 clones; around 86% were detected once. The ten largest clones represent under 0.9% of the sample. The investigation overall reported the following: A later analysis found that TCRs clustered in the first cohort also tended to co-occur in the 120 validation repertoires, with about 94% of cluster scores above 0. A later analysis had no HLA typing for the validation cohort, so co-occurrence there was scored across all 130 or so repertoires. A total of fewer than 200 TCR beta chains were listed by the study as associated with cytomegalovirus. Three of the identified cytomegalovirus-associated TCR beta chains were confirmed in vitro to be specific for cytomegalovirus antigens. Most TCR sequences were seen in very few donors, while some public TCRs were found in many individuals. The classifier was reported to diagnose cytomegalovirus status with high specificity and sensitivity in both the original and validation cohorts. It was suggested by the authors that the approach could potentially be generalized to other disease states and immunological phenotypes.

Trimming accounts for 6 bases at V and 5 bases at J, while the number of junction bases matched to no gene is 15. The germline V gene (reference sequence) sets CDR1 to MNHEY and CDR2 to SMNVEV. The CDR3 has 18 amino acids, counting the end cysteine and phenylalanine. The kept DNA is CDR3 alone, 54 bases in frame from the first base. Separate from the approximately 700-subject first cohort, the validation cohort of over 90 subjects was the group to which the donors belonged. Remarks on this clone: Its recognized antigen is unknown. One base away there is no much larger clone; base qualities are not given.

The source of this sequence is a woman younger than 35 in good health and CMV-seronegative. The sequencing input was PBMCs. The rearrangement joined TRBV27 to TRBJ2-5, and TRBD2 aligns with 13 junction nucleotides. The base sequence is TGTGCCAGCAGATCCGGGACTAGCGGGATCCACGGGCGGGAGACCCAGTACTTC. This sequence encodes CASRSGTSGIHGRETQYF.